This is a list of T cell receptor beta chains from one sample in a study of Graves' ophthalmopathy and Graves' hyperthyroidism. TCRdb analysed the multiplex PCR reads with MiXCR anew, one entry per CDR3 protein. The sample comprises about 620,000 distinct CDR3 sequences, over 20% of which are singletons, and roughly 6.9% rests with the top ten. Sequenced sample: peripheral blood. These receptors originate from a woman younger than 30 with stable Graves' hyperthyroidism. Some clones in this sample may be carry-over from other donors' samples. CDR3s include the opening cysteine and the closing phenylalanine or tryptophan. A D gene is named only where the DNA matches it firmly. Only some rows state a clone size, as once, few, many or a class for expanded clones.

V,size,D,J,DNA,CDR3
TRBV29-1,many,.,TRBJ1-5,TGCAGCGTTGGGAGTCGGAGCAATCAGCCCCAGCATTTT,CSVGSRSNQPQHF
TRBV6-1,.,.,TRBJ1-1,TGTGCCAGCAGCCCGGGGTGGGGGGCGCGCACTGAAGCTTTCTTT,CASSPGWGARTEAFF
TRBV6-1,once,.,TRBJ2-5,TGTGCCAGCAGAGACGGACAGACGAGGCAAGAGACCCAGTACTTC,CASRDGQTRQETQYF
TRBV9,.,.,TRBJ1-1,TGTGCCAGCAGCGTAGACACGGGACTGAACACTGAAGCTTTCTTT,CASSVDTGLNTEAFF
TRBV7-2,many,.,TRBJ2-7,TGTGCCAGCAGCAAACGGGACCGGGGGCTCTACGAGCAGTACTTC,CASSKRDRGLYEQYF
TRBV28,many,.,TRBJ1-2,TGTGCCAGCAGCGCAGGGTTTTTTGTAGGCTACACCTTC,CASSAGFFVGYTF
TRBV3-1,few,.,TRBJ2-7,TGTGCCAGCAGCCAAGACTACCCCTACGAGCAGTACTTC,CASSQDYPYEQYF
TRBV10-3,many,.,TRBJ1-5,TGTGCCATCAGTGAGGGCACGGGCAATCAGCCCCAGCATTTT,CAISEGTGNQPQHF
TRBV20-1,.,.,TRBJ1-5,TGCAGTGCTAGAGAAGGGGGGAGTGATAGCAATCAGCCCCAGCATTTT,CSAREGGSDSNQPQHF
TRBV14,.,.,TRBJ1-2,TGTGCCAGCAGCCAAGAGAGGGCTTCAACCGGGGATGGCTACACCTTC,CASSQERASTGDGYTF
TRBV12-3/TRBV12-4,few,.,TRBJ2-7,TGTGCCAGCAGTCAGGTAGGGGGGATTCAGGACGAGCAGTACTTC,CASSQVGGIQDEQYF
TRBV20-1,many,.,TRBJ2-5,TGCAGTGCTGGGAACACCCCGAGAGAGACCCAGTACTTC,CSAGNTPRETQYF
TRBV12-3/TRBV12-4,few,.,TRBJ1-1,TGTGCCAGCAGTAGCTTAACGTGGCTTGCGTCAGCTTTCTTT,CASSSLTWLASAFF
TRBV6-2/TRBV6-3,many,.,TRBJ1-5,TGTGCCAGCAGTTACGATCAGGGTGGAGATCAGCCCCAGCATTTT,CASSYDQGGDQPQHF
TRBV20-1,many,.,TRBJ2-7,TGCAGTGTCGGGTACGAGCAGTACTTC,CSVGYEQYF
TRBV15,.,.,TRBJ2-7,TGTGCCACCAGCAGAGAAGGTGCCTACGAGCAGTACTTC,CATSREGAYEQYF
TRBV28,many,.,TRBJ2-7,TGTGCCAGCAGCGACAAGACCTACGAGCAGTACTTC,CASSDKTYEQYF
TRBV3-1,few,.,TRBJ1-5,TGTGCCAGCAGCCAATCGGATCAGCCCCAGCATTTT,CASSQSDQPQHF
TRBV19,.,.,TRBJ2-5,TGTGCCAGTAGTATGGATAAGTTCAAAGAGACCCAGTACTTC,CASSMDKFKETQYF
TRBV19,.,.,TRBJ1-6,TGTGCCAGTAGTATATCCCCCGTGACGGGGATGTATAATTCACCCCTCCACTTT,CASSISPVTGMYNSPLHF
TRBV6-5,many,TRBD1,TRBJ1-5,TGTGCCAGCAGTCAGAAGACAGGGGTTAGCAATCAGCCCCAGCATTTT,CASSQKTGVSNQPQHF
TRBV30,many,TRBD1,TRBJ2-7,TGTGCCTGGAGTGTACGAGGGACAGGGAAATACGAGCAGTACTTC,CAWSVRGTGKYEQYF
TRBV2,many,.,TRBJ2-2,TGTGCCTCCAGGGACGACTCCGGTGGGACCGGGGAGCTGTTTTTT,CASRDDSGGTGELFF
TRBV18,many,.,TRBJ1-1,TGTGCCAGCTCACACGAGGTGAACACTGAAGCTTTCTTT,CASSHEVNTEAFF
TRBV7-3,few,TRBD2,TRBJ2-5,TGTGCCAGCAGCCCCGCGGGAGGCAGGAAAGAGACCCAGTACTTC,CASSPAGGRKETQYF
TRBV12-3/TRBV12-4,many,TRBD1,TRBJ2-4,TGTGCCAGCAGCCTACCGGGACAGGGGTACATTAAGTACTTC,CASSLPGQGYIKYF
TRBV12-5,many,.,TRBJ1-2,TGTGCTAGTGGTTTGTATCAGGGGATTGGCTACACCTTC,CASGLYQGIGYTF
TRBV19,many,TRBD1,TRBJ2-2,TGTGCCGCCACAGGGGCCGGGGAGCTGTTTTTT,CAATGAGELFF
TRBV5-1,few,TRBD2,TRBJ2-7,TGCGCCAGCGGGCTCGTTCCGGGACTAGCGGGGGGCGAGCAGTACTTC,CASGLVPGLAGGEQYF
TRBV2,many,TRBD2,TRBJ2-7,TGTGCCAGCAGTTACGTACGAATTACCGGGACTAGCTACGAGCAGTACTTC,CASSYVRITGTSYEQYF
TRBV2,few,TRBD2,TRBJ2-5,TGTGCCAGCAGTGTCACTAGCGTCCAAGAGACCCAGTACTTC,CASSVTSVQETQYF
TRBV4-1,many,.,TRBJ1-3,TGCGCCAGCAGCCATCCTCCCTCTGGAAACACCATATATTTT,CASSHPPSGNTIYF
TRBV2,.,.,TRBJ2-5,TGTGCCAGCAGTGATTGGACTCCCCAAGAGACCCAGTACTTC,CASSDWTPQETQYF
TRBV12-3/TRBV12-4,many,.,TRBJ2-5,TGTGCCAGCAGGGCGGGGCGGGACCAAGAGACCCAGTACTTC,CASRAGRDQETQYF
TRBV10-3,many,.,TRBJ1-5,TGTGCCATCAGTGACAGGGGAAGCAATCAGCCCCAGCATTTT,CAISDRGSNQPQHF
TRBV12-3/TRBV12-4,many,TRBD2,TRBJ2-3,TGTGCCAGCAGTCAAACTAGCGGGGGGGGCACAGATACGCAGTATTTT,CASSQTSGGGTDTQYF